This TCR beta chain stems from a study of blood T cell repertoires in COVID-19. Turning to the study itself: Samples of COVID-19 (acute and convalescent) were obtained from the United States, Italy and Spain. From T cells, B-cell-depleted T cells, or PBMCs came the material, which was cDNA or gDNA.

Germline CDR1 is LGHDT and CDR2 is YNNKEL (reference sequence). Trimming stripped 5 bases from V and 5 bases from J, with 16 bases between. This CDR3 is 15 amino acids long. In the authors' methods: Nucleated cell number was recorded as an estimate derived from reference gene primer amplification. Sequenced by immunoSEQ multiplex PCR; TCRdb stores in-frame clones only, minus some. That table furnishes V, J and clone size, whereas the DNA furnished D and trimming. The sample holds over 100,000 clones, roughly 88% seen once. This clone showed up just a few times. The sequence was collected from a man aged 50-59 years with acute or convalescent COVID-19. Source material: peripheral blood. This chain uses TRBV3-1 (or the pseudogene TRBV3-2) with TRBJ1-3; D remains unclear. This CDR3 reads CASSREGSGRNTIYF. CDR3 DNA: TGTGCCAGCAGCAGGGAGGGAAGTGGCCGAAACACCATATATTTT.